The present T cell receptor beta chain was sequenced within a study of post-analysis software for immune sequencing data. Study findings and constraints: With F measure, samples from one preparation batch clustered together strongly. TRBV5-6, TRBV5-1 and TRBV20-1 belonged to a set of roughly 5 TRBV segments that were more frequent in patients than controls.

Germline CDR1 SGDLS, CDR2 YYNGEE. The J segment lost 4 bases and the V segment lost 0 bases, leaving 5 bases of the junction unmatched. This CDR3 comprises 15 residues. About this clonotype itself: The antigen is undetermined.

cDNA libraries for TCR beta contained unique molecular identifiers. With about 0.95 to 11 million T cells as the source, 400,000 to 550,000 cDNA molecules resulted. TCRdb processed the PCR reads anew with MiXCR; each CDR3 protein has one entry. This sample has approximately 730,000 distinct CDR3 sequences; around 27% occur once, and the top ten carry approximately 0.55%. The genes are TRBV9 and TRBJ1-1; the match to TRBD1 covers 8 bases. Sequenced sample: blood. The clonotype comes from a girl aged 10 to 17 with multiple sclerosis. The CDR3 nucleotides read TGTGCCAGCAGCGTAGGGCCCCAGGGGGCCACTGAAGCTTTCTTT. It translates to CASSVGPQGATEAFF.